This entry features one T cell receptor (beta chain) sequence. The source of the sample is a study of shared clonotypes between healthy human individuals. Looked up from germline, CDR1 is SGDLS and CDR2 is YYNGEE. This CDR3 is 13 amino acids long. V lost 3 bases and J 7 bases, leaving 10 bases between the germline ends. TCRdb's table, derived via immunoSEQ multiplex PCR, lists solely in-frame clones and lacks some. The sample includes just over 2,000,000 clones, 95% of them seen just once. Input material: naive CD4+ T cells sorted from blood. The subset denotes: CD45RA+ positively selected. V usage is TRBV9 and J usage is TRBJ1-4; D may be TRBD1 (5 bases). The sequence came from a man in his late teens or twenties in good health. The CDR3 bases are TGTGCCAGCAGCGGGAGGGGAGGTGAAAAACTGTTTTTT. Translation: CASSGRGGEKLFF.